The entry that follows covers one T cell receptor (beta chain) sequence. Germline assignment: CDR1 SEHNR and CDR2 FQNEAQ (reference sequence). The length of the CDR3 is 15 residues. The J segment lost 4 bases and the V segment lost 1 base, leaving 5 bases of the junction unmatched. The data belong to a study of blood T cell repertoires in COVID-19. Sequencing was performed with immunoSEQ multiplex PCR; in TCRdb, only in-frame clones are kept and a portion is missing. The table lists 50,000 to 70,000 clones, roughly 90% of them singletons. The rearrangement joins TRBV7-9 to TRBJ2-5, with TRBD1 matching over 8 bases. The TCR comes from a woman older than 75 with active COVID-19. The sequenced material came from peripheral blood. CDR3 protein: CASSLVRTGIETQYF. The DNA for the CDR3 is TGTGCCAGCAGCTTAGTTCGGACAGGGATAGAGACCCAGTACTTC.